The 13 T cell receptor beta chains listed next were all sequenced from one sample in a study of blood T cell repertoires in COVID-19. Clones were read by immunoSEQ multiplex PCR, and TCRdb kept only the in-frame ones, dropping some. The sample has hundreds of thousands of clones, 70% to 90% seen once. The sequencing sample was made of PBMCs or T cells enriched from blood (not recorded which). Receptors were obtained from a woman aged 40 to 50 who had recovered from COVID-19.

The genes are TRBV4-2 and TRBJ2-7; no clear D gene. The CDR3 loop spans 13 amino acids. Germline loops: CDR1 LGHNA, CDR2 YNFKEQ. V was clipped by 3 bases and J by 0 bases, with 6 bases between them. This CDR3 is CASSQSSSYEQYF. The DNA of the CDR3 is TGTGCCAGCAGCCAGAGCTCCTCCTACGAGCAGTACTTC.

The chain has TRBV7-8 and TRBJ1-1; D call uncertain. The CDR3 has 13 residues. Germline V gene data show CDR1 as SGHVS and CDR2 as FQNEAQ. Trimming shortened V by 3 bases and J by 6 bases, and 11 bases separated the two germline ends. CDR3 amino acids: CASSFRLIAEAFF. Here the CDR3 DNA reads TGTGCCAGCAGCTTCAGACTTATCGCTGAAGCTTTCTTT.

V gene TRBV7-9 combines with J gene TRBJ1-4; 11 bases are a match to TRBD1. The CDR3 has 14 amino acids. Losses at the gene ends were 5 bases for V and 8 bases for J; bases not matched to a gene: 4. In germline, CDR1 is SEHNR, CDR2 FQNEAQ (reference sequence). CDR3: CASSRTGGEEKLFF. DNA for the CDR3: TGTGCCAGCAGCCGGACAGGGGGCGAAGAAAAACTGTTTTTT. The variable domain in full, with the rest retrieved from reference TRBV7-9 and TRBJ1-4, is DTGVSQNPRHKITKRGQNVTFRCDPISEHNRLYWYRQTLGQGPEFLTYFQNEAQLEKSRLLSDRFSAERPKGSFSTLEIQRTEQGDSAMYLCASSRTGGEEKLFFGSGTQLSVL.

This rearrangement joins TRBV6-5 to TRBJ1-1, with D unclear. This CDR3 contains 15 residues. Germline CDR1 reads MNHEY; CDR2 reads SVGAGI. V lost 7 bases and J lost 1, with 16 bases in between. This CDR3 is CASTAHGVKNTEAFF. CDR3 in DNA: TGTGCCAGCACCGCTCACGGAGTGAAGAACACTGAAGCTTTCTTT.

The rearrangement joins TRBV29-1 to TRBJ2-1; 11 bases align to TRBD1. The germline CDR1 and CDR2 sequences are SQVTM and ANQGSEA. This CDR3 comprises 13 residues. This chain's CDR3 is CTAGTGGYNEQFF. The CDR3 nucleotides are TGCACCGCGGGGACAGGGGGGTACAATGAGCAGTTCTTC.

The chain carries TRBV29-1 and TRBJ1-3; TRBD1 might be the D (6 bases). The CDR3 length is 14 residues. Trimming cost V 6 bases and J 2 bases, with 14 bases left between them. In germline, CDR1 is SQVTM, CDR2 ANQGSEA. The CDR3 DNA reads TGCAGCGTGGTAACAGGGATCCCTGGAAACACCATATATTTT. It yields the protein CSVVTGIPGNTIYF.

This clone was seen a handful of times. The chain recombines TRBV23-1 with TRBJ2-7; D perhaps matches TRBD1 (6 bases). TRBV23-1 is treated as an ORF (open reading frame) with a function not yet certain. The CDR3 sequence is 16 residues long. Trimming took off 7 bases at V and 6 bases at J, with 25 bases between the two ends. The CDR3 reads CASTLKRWGHIGEQYF. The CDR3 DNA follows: TGCGCCAGCACCCTAAAAAGATGGGGGCATATCGGCGAGCAGTACTTC.

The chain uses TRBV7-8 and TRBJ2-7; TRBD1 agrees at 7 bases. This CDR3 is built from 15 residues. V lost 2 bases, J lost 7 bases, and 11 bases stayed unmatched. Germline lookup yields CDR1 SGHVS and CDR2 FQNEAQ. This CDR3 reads CASSLRTGLPGEQYF. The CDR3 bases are TGTGCCAGCAGCTTACGGACAGGCCTGCCTGGGGAGCAGTACTTC.

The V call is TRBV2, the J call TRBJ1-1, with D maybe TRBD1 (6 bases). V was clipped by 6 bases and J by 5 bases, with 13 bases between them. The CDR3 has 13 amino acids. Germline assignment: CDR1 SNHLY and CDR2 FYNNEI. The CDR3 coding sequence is TGTGCCAGCAGGGGGGGGACACAAACTGAAGCTTTCTTT. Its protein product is CASRGGTQTEAFF.

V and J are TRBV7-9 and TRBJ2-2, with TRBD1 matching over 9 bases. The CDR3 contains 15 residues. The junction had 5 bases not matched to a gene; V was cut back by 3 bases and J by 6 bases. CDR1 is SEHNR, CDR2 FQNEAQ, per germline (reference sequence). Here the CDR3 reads CASSLGDREAGELFF. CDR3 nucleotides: TGTGCCAGCAGCTTGGGGGACAGGGAAGCCGGGGAGCTGTTTTTT. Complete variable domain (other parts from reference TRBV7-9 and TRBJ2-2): DTGVSQNPRHKITKRGQNVTFRCDPISEHNRLYWYRQTLGQGPEFLTYFQNEAQLEKSRLLSDRFSAERPKGSFSTLEIQRTEQGDSAMYLCASSLGDREAGELFFGEGSRLTVL.

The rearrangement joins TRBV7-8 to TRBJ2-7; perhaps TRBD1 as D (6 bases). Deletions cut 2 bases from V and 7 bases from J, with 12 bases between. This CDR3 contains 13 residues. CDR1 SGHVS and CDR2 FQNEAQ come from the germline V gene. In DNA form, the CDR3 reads TGTGCCAGCAGCTTACCAGGGGTAGAGGAGCAGTACTTC. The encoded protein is CASSLPGVEEQYF.

CDR3 residues: CASSSGVRGYTF. The CDR3 DNA reads TGTGCCAGCAGTTCGGGGGTTAGAGGCTACACCTTC. V usage is TRBV28 and J usage is TRBJ1-2, with D perhaps TRBD1 (5 bases). From germline, CDR1 is MDHEN and CDR2 SYDVKM. The CDR3 totals 12 residues. The V gene lost 4 bases and the J gene lost 8 bases, with 11 bases spanning the gap.

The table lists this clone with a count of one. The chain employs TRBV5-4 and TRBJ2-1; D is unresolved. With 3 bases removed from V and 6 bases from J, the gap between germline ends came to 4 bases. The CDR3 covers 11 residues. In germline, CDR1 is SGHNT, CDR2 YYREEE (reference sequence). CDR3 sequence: CASSSSNEQFF. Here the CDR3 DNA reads TGTGCCAGCAGCTCCAGCAATGAGCAGTTCTTC.